A single T cell receptor (beta chain) is shown here with its context. This sample is part of a study of T cell responses to AZD1222 COVID-19 vaccine. Assay used: immunoSEQ multiplex PCR; TCRdb lists only in-frame clones, some missing. The top ten clones hold about 10% of a sample with just under 35,000 clones, 85% to 90% of them seen once. The specimen comprised peripheral blood, sampled 28 days after the second AZD1222 dose. The sequence was collected from an adult who received the AZD1222 COVID-19 vaccine.

In nucleotides, the CDR3 is TGTGCCAGTAGTAGTTGGACAGGCTCTAACACTGAAGCTTTCTTT. Translation: CASSSWTGSNTEAFF. The chain joins TRBV19 to TRBJ1-1; 7 bases align to TRBD1. Germline values: CDR1 LNHDA, CDR2 SQIVND (reference sequence). V shed 4 bases, J shed 2 bases, and the junction held 7 bases outside the gene matches. The CDR3 length is 15 residues.